Given below is one TCR beta chain in context. The antigen is not known. TCR beta CDR3 regions were amplified from RNA. First-round RT-PCR of the TCR CDR3 relied on the HTBI primer set. TCRdb re-called the multiplex PCR reads through MiXCR, storing one row per CDR3 protein. This sample yields about 570,000 distinct CDR3 sequences, of which 12% to 15% are seen a single time; roughly 14% belongs to the top ten. The data derive from a study of T cells in Graves' hyperthyroidism and ophthalmopathy. Findings and caveats of the study: Ophthalmopathy stood apart from stable hyperthyroidism in a 13 V-J model.

V was clipped by 1 base and J by 3 bases; unmatched bases: 8. Germline V gene lookup returns CDR1 SGHTA and CDR2 FQGNSA. CDR3 length equals 16 residues. This chain uses TRBV7-2 with TRBJ1-1, with 7 positions matching TRBD1. The clonotype was recovered from a woman between 40 and 55 years old with Graves' hyperthyroidism. The sequencing input was blood. CDR3 region: CASSLEGARGYTEAFF. Here the CDR3 DNA reads TGTGCCAGCAGCTTAGAGGGGGCGAGGGGCTACACTGAAGCTTTCTTT.